This T cell receptor beta chain was recorded in a study of T cell repertoires in cytomegalovirus infection. Study summary: Indications came from public TCR beta signatures; they pointed to CMV infection and to a matching HLA type.

General observations from the study: Identification of carriers of CMV plus the relevant HLA was performed using cumulative public TCR beta family frequency. Dominant in the ex vivo response were TCR beta clonotypes restricted by HLA-C and specific for CMV.

TCRdb re-analysed the reads in MiXCR, keeping a single row per CDR3 protein. This sample has around 450,000 distinct CDR3 sequences; about 11% occur once, and the top ten carry 10% to 13%. This clonotype was observed a few times. What it binds is not known. The V gene end was trimmed by 3 bases and the J gene end by 6 bases; junction bases not matched to a gene: 4. Germline V gene sequence: CDR1 MGHDK, CDR2 SYGVNS. The length of the CDR3 is 14 residues. V is TRBV25-1 and J is TRBJ2-2; TRBD2 aligns across 7 bases. The receptor was isolated from a human donor in good health (CMV status not recorded). Some clones in this sample may be carry-over from other donors' samples. The sample comprised PBMCs. The CDR3 here is CASSDTGGAGELFF. The CDR3 DNA sequence: TGTGCCAGCAGTGATACGGGAGGAGCCGGGGAGCTGTTTTTT.